This TCR beta chain was captured by sequencing in a study of shared clonotypes between healthy human individuals. Produced via immunoSEQ multiplex PCR; TCRdb's table is partial and in-frame only. Among about 2,500,000 clones listed, 90% to 95% were seen once. Germline V lookup: CDR1 SGDLS, CDR2 YYNGEE. V shed 3 bases and J shed 0 bases, with 13 bases lying between them. This CDR3 contains 15 residues. Free of recent acute infections or vaccinations, the donors were healthy HIV-negative adults. This receptor was identified in a man aged 18 to 30 in good health. Material for sequencing was naive CD4+ T cells sorted from blood. This sample's subset: CD45RA+ positively selected. The V call is TRBV9, the J call TRBJ2-7; D possibly matches TRBD1 or TRBD2 (6 bases each). CDR3 bases: TGTGCCAGCAGCGAGGGGGGACTTCCCTCCTACGAGCAGTACTTC. Encoded protein: CASSEGGLPSYEQYF.